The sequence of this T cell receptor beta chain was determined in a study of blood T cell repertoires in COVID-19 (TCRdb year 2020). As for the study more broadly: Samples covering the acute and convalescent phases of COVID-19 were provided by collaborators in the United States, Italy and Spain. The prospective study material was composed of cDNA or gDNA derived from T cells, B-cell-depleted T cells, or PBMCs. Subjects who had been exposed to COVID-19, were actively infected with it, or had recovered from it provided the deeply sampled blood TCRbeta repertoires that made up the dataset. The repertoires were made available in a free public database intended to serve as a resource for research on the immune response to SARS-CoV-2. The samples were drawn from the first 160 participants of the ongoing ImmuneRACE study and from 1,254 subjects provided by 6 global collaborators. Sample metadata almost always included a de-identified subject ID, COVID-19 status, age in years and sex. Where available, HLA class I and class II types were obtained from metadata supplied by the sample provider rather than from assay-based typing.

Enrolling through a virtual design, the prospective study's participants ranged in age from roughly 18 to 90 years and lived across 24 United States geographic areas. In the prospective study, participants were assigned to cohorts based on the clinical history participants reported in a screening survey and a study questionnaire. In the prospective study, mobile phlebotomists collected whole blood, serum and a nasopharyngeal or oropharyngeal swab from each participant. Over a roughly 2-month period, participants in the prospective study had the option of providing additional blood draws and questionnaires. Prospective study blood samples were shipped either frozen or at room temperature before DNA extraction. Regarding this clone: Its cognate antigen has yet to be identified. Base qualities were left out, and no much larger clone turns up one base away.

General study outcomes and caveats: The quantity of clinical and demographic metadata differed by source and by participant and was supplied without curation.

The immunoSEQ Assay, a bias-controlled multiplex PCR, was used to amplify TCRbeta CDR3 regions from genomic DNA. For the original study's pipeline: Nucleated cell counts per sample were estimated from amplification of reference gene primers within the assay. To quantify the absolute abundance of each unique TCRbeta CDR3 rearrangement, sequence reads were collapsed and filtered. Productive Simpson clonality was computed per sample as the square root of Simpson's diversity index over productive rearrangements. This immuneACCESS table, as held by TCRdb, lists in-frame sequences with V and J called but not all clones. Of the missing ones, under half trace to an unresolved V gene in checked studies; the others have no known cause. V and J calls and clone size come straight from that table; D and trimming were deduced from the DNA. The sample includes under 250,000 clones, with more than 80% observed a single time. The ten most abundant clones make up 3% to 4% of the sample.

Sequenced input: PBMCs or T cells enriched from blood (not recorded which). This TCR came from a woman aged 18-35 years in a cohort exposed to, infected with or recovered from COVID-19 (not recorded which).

The DNA reads as follows: TGCGCCAGCAGTGAGTCGGGACAGTGGACGCAGTATTTT. Translation gives CASSESGQWTQYF. Rearrangement joined TRBV10-1 to TRBJ2-3; TRBD1 lines up with 7 middle nucleotides. The CDR3 holds 13 amino acids from the cysteine to the phenylalanine. Only CDR3 DNA remains: 39 bases, in frame from the first base. V trim: 0 bases; J trim: 9 bases; unmatched bases: 3. The germline V gene (reference sequence) yields WNHNN for CDR1 and SYGVQD for CDR2.